The present T cell receptor (beta chain) was sequenced within a study of T-cell memory formation after mild COVID-19. This clonotype was detected only a few times. Constant-segment-primed 5'RACE gave TCR alpha and TCR beta cDNA libraries with sample barcodes and UMIs. TCRdb fed the 5' RACE reads into MiXCR, producing one record per CDR3 protein. Altogether about 210,000 distinct CDR3 sequences are present, roughly a tenth being singletons, with the ten largest covering under 3.5%. The CDR3 is 18 amino acids. CDR1 KGHSH and CDR2 LQKENI come from the germline V gene. V lost 6 bases, J lost 0 bases, and 13 bases stayed unmatched.

The chain uses TRBV18 and TRBJ2-1; TRBD1 matches 8 bases. This TCR was recovered from a man aged 18-30 years who had mild COVID-19 (a few samples of this study predate the infection). Cell type and time point are not known. Sequencing was done on a sample of PBMCs or a T cell subset sorted from them (not recorded which). DNA for the CDR3: TGTGCCAGCTCCGGTGACCAGCCAGGGGGCCTCTCCTACAATGAGCAGTTCTTC. Its translation: CASSGDQPGGLSYNEQFF.